This TCR beta chain emerged from a study of radiotherapy plus CTLA-4 blockade in lung cancer. About the research overall: Objective response rate was over 15%; disease control rate, 25% to 35%. Study-wide findings and caveats: Blood saw expansion of tumor-derived TCR clones after radiotherapy plus ipilimumab. Early shifts in blood T cell clones, with interferon-beta, reportedly predicted response best.

Focal radiation plus CTLA-4 blockade with ipilimumab was administered to patients who had chemo-refractory metastatic non-small-cell lung cancer. Points on this clone: What it recognizes is unknown.

The CDR3 runs to 16 residues. With V trimmed by 2 bases and J by 1 base, 3 bases remained unmatched. Germline V gives CDR1 MDHEN, CDR2 SYDVKM. TCRdb's copy holds only in-frame clones and misses some; the assay was immunoSEQ multiplex PCR. This table has tens of thousands of clones, approximately 91% appearing once. J is TRBJ2-1 and V is TRBV28; 9 bases are a match to TRBD2. The sample was peripheral blood, taken from a patient treated with radiotherapy plus ipilimumab. The TCR originated in a human donor with non-small cell lung cancer whose response to radiotherapy plus ipilimumab could not be evaluated. The DNA for the CDR3 is TGTGCCAGCAGTTTACCGCGGGAGGGGTCCTACAATGAGCAGTTCTTC. This codes for CASSLPREGSYNEQFF.